The rows below give T cell receptor beta chains drawn from one sample of a study of regulatory T cells in long-lasting Graves disease. Using its own MiXCR run on the multiplex PCR reads, TCRdb lists one record per CDR3 protein. The profile covers about 220,000 distinct CDR3 sequences, with approximately 18% appearing a single time and approximately 12% taken by the ten largest. These sequences were also reported in another study, on T cells in Graves' hyperthyroidism and ophthalmopathy.

The sequences come from peripheral blood mononuclear cells (PBMCs), collected at new diagnosis, from a patient treated with antithyroid drugs. These TCRs come from a woman in her 30s with Graves disease. Each CDR3 is given with its conserved first and last residue. A D gene is named only where the DNA matches it firmly. The size field is filled for only some rows; it gives once, few, many or a size class.

J,size,D,V,CDR3,DNA
TRBJ1-1,many,TRBD1,TRBV27,CASSFRGTVEAFF,TGTGCCAGCAGTTTCCGAGGGACAGTTGAAGCTTTCTTT
TRBJ2-6,NA,NA,TRBV3-1,CASRDFWANVLTF,TGTGCCAGCCGGGACTTCTGGGCCAACGTCCTGACTTTC
TRBJ1-3,many,NA,TRBV29-1,CSVEGGHRNTIYF,TGCAGCGTTGAGGGGGGACACAGAAACACCATATATTTT
TRBJ1-6,many,NA,TRBV27,CASSSMREWDSPLHF,TGTGCCAGCAGTTCGATGCGGGAATGGGATTCACCCCTCCACTTT
TRBJ2-3,few,TRBD2,TRBV6-2/TRBV6-3,CASKMTGTSGGTTDTQYF,TGTGCCAGCAAAATGACCGGGACTAGCGGGGGGACTACAGATACGCAGTATTTT
TRBJ1-1,many,NA,TRBV5-5,CASSLDHGGRPSEAFF,TGTGCCAGCAGCTTGGACCACGGGGGGCGGCCTTCTGAAGCTTTCTTT
TRBJ2-3,many,TRBD2,TRBV12-3/TRBV12-4,CASSLAGVMQYF,TGTGCCAGCAGTTTGGCGGGGGTTATGCAGTATTTT
TRBJ2-2,many,NA,TRBV30,CAWVPGRLNGGELFF,TGTGCCTGGGTGCCCGGACGTTTAAACGGCGGGGAGCTGTTTTTT
TRBJ2-3,many,TRBD2,TRBV7-9,CASSTGLAGVPDTQYF,TGTGCCAGCAGCACCGGACTAGCGGGAGTCCCAGATACGCAGTATTTT
TRBJ1-5,NA,NA,TRBV3-1,CVSSQLDQPQHF,TGTGTCAGCAGCCAACTTGATCAGCCCCAGCATTTT
TRBJ2-5,many,NA,TRBV30,CAWTKRGERETQYF,TGTGCCTGGACCAAAAGGGGGGAACGAGAGACCCAGTACTTC
TRBJ1-1,many,NA,TRBV19,CASSIGGGVGTEAFF,TGTGCCAGTAGTATAGGTGGCGGAGTGGGCACTGAAGCTTTCTTT
TRBJ2-2,many,TRBD1,TRBV28,CASSFFQGAWTGELFF,TGTGCCAGCAGTTTTTTCCAGGGGGCATGGACCGGGGAGCTGTTTTTT
TRBJ2-1,many,TRBD1,TRBV12-3/TRBV12-4,CASNTGAITSYNEQFF,TGTGCCAGCAATACAGGGGCGATAACCTCCTACAATGAGCAGTTCTTC
TRBJ2-7,many,NA,TRBV2,CASIRGAGLSTYEQYF,TGTGCCAGCATCCGAGGGGCAGGGCTTTCTACCTACGAGCAGTACTTC
TRBJ1-1,many,TRBD1,TRBV7-3,CASSLIGGGNTEAFF,TGTGCCAGCAGCTTAATAGGGGGCGGGAACACTGAAGCTTTCTTT
TRBJ2-1,few,NA,TRBV7-9,CASSRDPDNEQFF,TGTGCCAGCAGCCGGGACCCAGACAATGAGCAGTTCTTC
TRBJ2-7,many,NA,TRBV28,CASNPGQSIGEQYF,TGTGCCAGCAACCCCGGACAGTCAATCGGCGAGCAGTACTTC
TRBJ1-2,many,NA,TRBV28,CASSSGALYGYTF,TGTGCCAGCAGTTCTGGGGCCCTCTATGGCTACACCTTC
TRBJ1-2,many,NA,TRBV28,CASSPGTLDYGYTF,TGTGCCAGCAGTCCAGGGACACTGGACTATGGCTACACCTTC
TRBJ2-6,many,TRBD1,TRBV5-1,CASSPDTGVGANVLTF,TGCGCCAGCAGCCCCGATACAGGGGTCGGGGCCAACGTCCTGACTTTC
TRBJ2-7,many,TRBD2,TRBV9,CASSPGLAGGLYEQYF,TGTGCCAGCAGCCCGGGACTAGCGGGAGGGCTATACGAGCAGTACTTC
TRBJ1-1,many,NA,TRBV6-9,CASSYAVWALNTEAFF,TGTGCCAGCAGTTACGCCGTCTGGGCCTTGAACACTGAAGCTTTCTTT
TRBJ1-1,many,NA,TRBV30,CAWESVGTEAFF,TGTGCCTGGGAGTCGGTGGGGACTGAAGCTTTCTTT
TRBJ2-4,many,NA,TRBV28,CASSLYREDIQYF,TGTGCCAGCAGTTTATATCGCGAGGACATTCAGTACTTC
TRBJ2-7,many,TRBD1,TRBV2,CASSTSSTGGEQYF,TGTGCCAGCAGTACGTCTTCGACAGGGGGCGAGCAGTACTTC
TRBJ2-3,NA,TRBD2,TRBV10-3,CAISELASGRRSTDTQYF,TGTGCCATCAGTGAATTGGCTAGCGGGAGGAGGAGCACAGATACGCAGTATTTT
TRBJ1-1,many,NA,TRBV9,CASSVDGSTEAFF,TGTGCCAGCAGCGTAGATGGATCCACTGAAGCTTTCTTT
TRBJ2-3,few,NA,TRBV18,CASSPLGAQDMQYF,TGTGCCAGCTCACCCCTTGGGGCCCAAGATATGCAGTATTTT
TRBJ1-5,many,NA,TRBV7-9,CASSLGGNRQPQHF,TGTGCCAGCAGCTTAGGAGGGAATCGTCAGCCCCAGCATTTT
TRBJ2-5,many,TRBD2,TRBV7-8,CASSLLAGAQETQYF,TGTGCCAGCAGCCTACTAGCGGGGGCGCAAGAGACCCAGTACTTC
TRBJ1-1,many,NA,TRBV5-4,CASSPQTGDAFF,TGTGCCAGCAGCCCCCAGACGGGGGACGCTTTCTTT
TRBJ2-3,NA,TRBD2,TRBV7-9,CASSMRPSTGTSADTQYF,TGTGCCAGCAGCATGAGACCTTCTACCGGGACTAGTGCAGATACGCAGTATTTT
TRBJ2-3,NA,NA,TRBV5-6,CASSLAETAPRADTQYF,TGTGCCAGCAGCTTGGCCGAGACAGCCCCTCGGGCAGATACGCAGTATTTT
TRBJ1-2,many,NA,TRBV20-1,CSARGAPGTQGNYGYTF,TGCAGTGCTAGGGGCGCCCCTGGGACGCAGGGTAACTATGGCTACACCTTC
TRBJ2-5,NA,TRBD2,TRBV2,CASSDRTSGSGTQYF,TGTGCCAGCAGTGATCGGACTAGCGGGAGTGGGACCCAGTACTTC
TRBJ1-4,many,NA,TRBV5-4,CASSVNSGEKLFF,TGTGCCAGCAGCGTTAATTCGGGTGAAAAACTGTTTTTT
TRBJ2-5,many,TRBD2,TRBV28,CASSIPVAGMTQYF,TGTGCCAGCAGCATACCGGTAGCGGGAATGACCCAGTACTTC
TRBJ2-3,NA,TRBD2,TRBV30,CAWGGGATQYF,TGTGCCTGGGGGGGGGGAGCCACGCAGTATTTT
TRBJ1-1,many,NA,TRBV6-2/TRBV6-3,CASSPWGGEAFF,TGTGCCAGCAGCCCTTGGGGGGGTGAAGCTTTCTTT
TRBJ2-7,NA,NA,TRBV20-1,CSARVRTAVTYEQYF,TGCAGTGCTAGAGTTCGGACGGCCGTTACCTACGAGCAGTACTTC
TRBJ1-1,NA,NA,TRBV11-2,CASSPKTRGLNTEAFF,TGTGCCAGCAGCCCGAAAACCCGCGGATTGAACACTGAAGCTTTCTTT
TRBJ1-2,many,TRBD1,TRBV5-1,CASSWDREGYTF,TGCGCCAGCAGCTGGGACAGGGAAGGCTACACCTTC
TRBJ2-1,many,TRBD2,TRBV6-2/TRBV6-3,CASMLQRGPYNEQFF,TGTGCCAGCATGCTACAGCGGGGGCCCTACAATGAGCAGTTCTTC
TRBJ2-3,many,NA,TRBV19,CASSTLPGIDTQYF,TGTGCCAGTAGCACACTACCTGGGATAGATACGCAGTATTTT
TRBJ2-5,NA,TRBD2,TRBV7-3,CAGSLSRGGTQETQYF,TGTGCCGGCAGCTTATCCCGGGGGGGAACCCAAGAGACCCAGTACTTC
TRBJ2-1,NA,NA,TRBV5-1,CASSPYTIPTWNEQFF,TGCGCCAGCAGCCCATACACAATCCCTACGTGGAATGAGCAGTTCTTC
TRBJ2-2,many,TRBD1,TRBV29-1,CSVEDQEGQGIGELFF,TGCAGCGTTGAAGATCAGGAGGGACAGGGCATCGGGGAGCTGTTTTTT
TRBJ2-7,many,TRBD1,TRBV19,CASSTLPGQGKAYEQYF,TGTGCCAGTAGTACCCTCCCCGGACAGGGTAAGGCCTACGAGCAGTACTTC